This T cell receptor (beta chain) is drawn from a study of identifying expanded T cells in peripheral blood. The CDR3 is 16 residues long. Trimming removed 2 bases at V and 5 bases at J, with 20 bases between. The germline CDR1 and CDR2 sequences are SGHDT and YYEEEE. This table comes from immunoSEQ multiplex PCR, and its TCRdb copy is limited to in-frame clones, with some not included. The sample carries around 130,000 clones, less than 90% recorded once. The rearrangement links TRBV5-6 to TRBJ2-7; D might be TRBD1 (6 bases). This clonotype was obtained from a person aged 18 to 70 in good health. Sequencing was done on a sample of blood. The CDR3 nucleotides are TGTGCCAGCAGCTTTGGGGGACACTCCCTGGGACACGAGCAGTACTTC. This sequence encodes CASSFGGHSLGHEQYF.